These 7 T cell receptor beta chains share one sample of origin, sequenced in a study of blood T cell repertoires in COVID-19. The method was immunoSEQ multiplex PCR; TCRdb's version includes in-frame clones alone and lacks a portion of them. The sample carries 93,000 or so clones, approximately 80% recorded once. What was sequenced was peripheral blood. The receptors stem from a human donor in a cohort sampled during active or convalescent COVID-19.

This chain links TRBV20-1 with TRBJ1-2; 7 nucleotides line up with TRBD1. CDR1 is DFQATT and CDR2 is SNEGSKA in the germline V gene (reference sequence). This CDR3 contains 17 residues. With V trimmed by 3 bases and J by 2 bases, 15 bases remained unmatched. The CDR3 protein is CSASPGTATVVNYGYTF. For the CDR3, the DNA is TGCAGTGCTAGTCCCGGGACAGCGACAGTCGTAAACTATGGCTACACCTTC.

The J gene is TRBJ1-4, the V gene TRBV11-2; D is perhaps TRBD1 (6 bases). V lost 1 base to trimming and J lost 10 bases, with 22 bases between them. CDR1 and CDR2 from the germline V gene are SGHAT and FQNNGV. CDR3 size: 17 residues. In DNA form, the CDR3 reads TGTGCCAGCAGCTTAGCTTTTCAGGGGCGTCTCCCGGGAAAACTGTTTTTT. This encodes CASSLAFQGRLPGKLFF.

This chain connects TRBV12-3 or TRBV12-4 to TRBJ2-1; possible D gene TRBD1, 6 bases. V was trimmed by 4 bases and J by 6 bases, leaving 7 bases between them. This CDR3 contains 12 residues. The CDR3 loop is CASSSDSNEQFF. The DNA of the CDR3 is TGTGCCAGCAGTTCGGACAGCAATGAGCAGTTCTTC.

The CDR3 bases are TGTGCCACTAGGGGGCCTGGCTACACCTTC. Translated: CATRGPGYTF. The rearrangement links TRBV7-3 to TRBJ1-2; 7 bases fit TRBD1. The V gene end was trimmed by 10 bases and the J gene end by 7 bases; junction bases not matched to a gene: 3. The CDR3 runs 10 residues. Per the germline V gene, CDR1 is SGHTA and CDR2 is FQGTGA.

The J gene is TRBJ2-7, the V gene TRBV5-1, with 8 positions matching TRBD1. V was clipped by 8 bases and J by 2 bases; unmatched bases: 6. The CDR3 extends over 13 amino acids. CDR1 and CDR2 (germline): SGHRS, YFSETQ. The CDR3 nucleotides are TGCGCCAGTAAACCGGGACAGGCCTACGAGCAGTACTTC. Translating gives CASKPGQAYEQYF.

DNA of the CDR3: TGTGCCAGCAGTGAACTGGGGACAGGGGTGACCTATGGCTACACCTTC. This gives the protein CASSELGTGVTYGYTF. V is TRBV6-1 and J is TRBJ1-2; 10 bases agree with TRBD1. V lost 2 bases to trimming and J lost 4 bases; unmatched junction nucleotides: 7. The V gene's germline CDR1 is MNHNS and CDR2 SASEGT. The CDR3 is 16 amino acids.

The J gene is TRBJ1-4, the V gene TRBV5-5, with 9 bases aligning to TRBD1. The CDR3 sequence is 14 residues long. V lost 4 bases to trimming and J lost 6 bases; unmatched junction nucleotides: 4. Germline loops: CDR1 SGHKS, CDR2 YYEKEE (reference sequence). The CDR3 sequence: CASSKTGGDEKLFF. The CDR3 DNA sequence: TGTGCCAGCAGCAAGACAGGGGGGGATGAAAAACTGTTTTTT.